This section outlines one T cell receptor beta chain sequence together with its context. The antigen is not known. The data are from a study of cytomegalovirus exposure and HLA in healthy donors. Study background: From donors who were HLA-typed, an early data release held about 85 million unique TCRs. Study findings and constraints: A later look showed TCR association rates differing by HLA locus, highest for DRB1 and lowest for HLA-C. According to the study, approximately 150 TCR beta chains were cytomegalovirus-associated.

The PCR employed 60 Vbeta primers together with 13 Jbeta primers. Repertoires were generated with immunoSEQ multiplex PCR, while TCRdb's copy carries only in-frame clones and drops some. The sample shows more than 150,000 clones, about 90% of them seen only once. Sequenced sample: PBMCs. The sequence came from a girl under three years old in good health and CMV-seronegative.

The CDR3, as DNA: TGTGCCAGTACTCTCATAGGGGGCGTTAATGAAGCTTTCTTT. The encoded protein is CASTLIGGVNEAFF. This chain joins TRBV7-2 and TRBJ1-1, with TRBD1 matching 7 bases. CDR1 is SGHTA, CDR2 FQGNSA, per germline. V shed 9 bases, J shed 7 bases, and the junction held 14 bases outside the gene matches. The CDR3 has 14 amino acids.